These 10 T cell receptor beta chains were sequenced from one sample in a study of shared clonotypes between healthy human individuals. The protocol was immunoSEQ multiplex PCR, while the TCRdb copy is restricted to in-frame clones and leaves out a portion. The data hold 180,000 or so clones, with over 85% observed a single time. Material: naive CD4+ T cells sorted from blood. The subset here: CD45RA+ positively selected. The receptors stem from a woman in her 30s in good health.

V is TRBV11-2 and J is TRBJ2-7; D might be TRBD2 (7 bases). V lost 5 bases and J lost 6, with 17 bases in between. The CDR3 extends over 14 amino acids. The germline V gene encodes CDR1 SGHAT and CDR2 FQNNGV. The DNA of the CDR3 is TGTGCCAGCAGCCGTGGGGGGGGCTTGTTCGAGCAGTACTTC. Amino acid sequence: CASSRGGGLFEQYF.

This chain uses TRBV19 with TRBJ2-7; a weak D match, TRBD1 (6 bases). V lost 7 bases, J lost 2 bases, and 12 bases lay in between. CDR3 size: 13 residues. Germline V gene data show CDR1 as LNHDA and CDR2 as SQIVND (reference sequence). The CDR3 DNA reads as TGTGCCAGTACTCCGGGACAAACCTACGAGCAGTACTTC. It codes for CASTPGQTYEQYF.

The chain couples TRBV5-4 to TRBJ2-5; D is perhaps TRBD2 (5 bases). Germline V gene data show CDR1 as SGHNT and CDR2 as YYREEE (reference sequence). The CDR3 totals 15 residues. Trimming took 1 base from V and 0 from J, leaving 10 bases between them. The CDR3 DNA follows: TGTGCCAGCAGCTTGTATGAGGGAAACCAAGAGACCCAGTACTTC. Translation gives CASSLYEGNQETQYF. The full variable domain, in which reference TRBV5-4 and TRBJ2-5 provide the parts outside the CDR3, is ETGVTQSPTHLIKTRGQQVTLRCSSQSGHNTVSWYQQALGQGPQFIFQYYREEENGRGNFPPRFSGLQFPNYSSELNVNALELDDSALYLCASSLYEGNQETQYFGPGTRLLVL.

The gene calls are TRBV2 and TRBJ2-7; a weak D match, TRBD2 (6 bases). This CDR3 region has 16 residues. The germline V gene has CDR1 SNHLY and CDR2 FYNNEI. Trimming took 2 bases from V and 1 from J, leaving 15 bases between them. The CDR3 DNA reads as TGTGCCAGCAGTGAATCCCCCGGGACTCAATCCTACGAGCAGTACTTC. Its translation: CASSESPGTQSYEQYF.

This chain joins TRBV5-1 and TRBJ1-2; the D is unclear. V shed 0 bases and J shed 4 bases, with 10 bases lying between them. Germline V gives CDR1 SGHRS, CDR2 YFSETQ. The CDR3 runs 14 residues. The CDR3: CASSLESDIYGYTF. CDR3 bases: TGCGCCAGCAGCTTGGAGTCGGATATCTATGGCTACACCTTC.

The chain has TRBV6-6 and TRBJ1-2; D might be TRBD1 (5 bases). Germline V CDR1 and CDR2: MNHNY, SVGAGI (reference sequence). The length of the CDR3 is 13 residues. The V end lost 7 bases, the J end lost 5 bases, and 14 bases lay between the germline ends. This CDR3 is CASTRGLVYGYTF. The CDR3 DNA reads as TGTGCCAGCACAAGGGGCTTAGTATATGGCTACACCTTC.

DNA for the CDR3: TGTGCCAGCACCCCCGGGAGCCTCCCCGATACGCAGTATTTT. This encodes CASTPGSLPDTQYF. The J gene is TRBJ2-3, the V gene TRBV5-4; tentatively, D is TRBD2 (6 bases). The V and J ends lost 6 bases and 6 bases respectively, with 17 bases between them. Germline values: CDR1 SGHNT, CDR2 YYREEE (reference sequence). CDR3 length equals 14 residues.

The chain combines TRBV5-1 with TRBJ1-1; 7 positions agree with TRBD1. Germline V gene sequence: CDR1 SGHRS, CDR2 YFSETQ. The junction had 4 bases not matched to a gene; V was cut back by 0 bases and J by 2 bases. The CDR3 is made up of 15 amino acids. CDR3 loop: CASSLEPGGNTEAFF. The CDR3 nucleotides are TGCGCCAGCAGCTTGGAGCCAGGGGGAAACACTGAAGCTTTCTTT.

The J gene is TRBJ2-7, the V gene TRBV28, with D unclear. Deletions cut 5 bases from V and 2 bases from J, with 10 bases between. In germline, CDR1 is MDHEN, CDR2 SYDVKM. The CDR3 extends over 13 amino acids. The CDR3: CASSLESPYEQYF. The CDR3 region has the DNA TGTGCCAGCAGTCTAGAGTCTCCCTACGAGCAGTACTTC.

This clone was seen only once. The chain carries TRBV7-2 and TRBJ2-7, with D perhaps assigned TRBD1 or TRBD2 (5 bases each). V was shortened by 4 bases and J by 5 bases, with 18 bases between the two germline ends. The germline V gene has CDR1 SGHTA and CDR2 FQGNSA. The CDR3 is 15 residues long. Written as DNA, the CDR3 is TGTGCCAGCAGCTCGGGACGGACCCGAGGCCACGAGCAGTACTTC. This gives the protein CASSSGRTRGHEQYF.